This T cell receptor beta chain was identified during a study of cytomegalovirus exposure and HLA in healthy donors. Study results and limitations: Rare TCR sequences dominated, though some public TCRs recurred in many donors. A later analysis revealed that TCR association rates differed between HLA loci, peaking at DRB1 and bottoming out at HLA-C.

The PCR contained 60 Vbeta and 13 Jbeta primers. Only in-frame clones appear in the TCRdb table, and some are missing; sequencing was by immunoSEQ multiplex PCR. The sample records roughly 130,000 clones, roughly two thirds being singletons. Deletions cut 4 bases from V and 1 base from J, with 15 bases between. This CDR3 is 15 amino acids long. CDR1 is SGHDT, CDR2 YYEEEE, per germline. Details on this clone: The antigen remains unidentified.

The sequence was collected from a man under 40 in good health and CMV-seropositive. The sequencing sample was made of PBMCs. The chain combines TRBV5-6 with TRBJ2-7, with a possible D match to TRBD2 (6 bases). The CDR3 sequence is CASSPPGVSSYEQYF. The CDR3 nucleotides read TGTGCCAGCAGCCCCCCGGGGGTGAGTTCCTACGAGCAGTACTTC.